The 6 T cell receptor beta chains below all came from one sample that was sequenced in a study of memory CD4+ T cells and cytomegalovirus serostatus. Clones were sequenced by immunoSEQ multiplex PCR, and TCRdb holds only the in-frame ones, with some missing. This sample yields fewer than 35,000 clones, of which around 75% are seen a single time; approximately 0.7% belongs to the top ten. Single viable CD3+CD4+CD8-CD45RO+ cells were sorted as the memory CD4+ T cells. Sample: memory CD4+ T cells from blood. These receptors all come from an adult in good health and CMV-seronegative.

J is TRBJ2-5 and V is TRBV5-6, with 14 bases identical to TRBD2. Germline V gene lookup returns CDR1 SGHDT and CDR2 YYEEEE. This CDR3 spans 16 amino acids. J gave up 11 bases and V 4 bases, and 13 bases lay outside the gene matches. CDR3 loop: CASSTGLAGGSREQYF. The CDR3 DNA reads TGTGCCAGCAGCACCGGACTAGCGGGGGGAAGTCGGGAGCAGTACTTC.

This clone appeared a few times. The rearrangement links TRBV5-6 to TRBJ2-5; D is undetermined. V lost 2 bases, J lost 2 bases, and 10 bases lay in between. From germline, CDR1 is SGHDT and CDR2 YYEEEE. CDR3 length equals 14 residues. CDR3: CASSLSNIQETQYF. In DNA, the CDR3 is TGTGCCAGCAGCTTATCGAATATACAAGAGACCCAGTACTTC.

V is TRBV5-1 and J is TRBJ2-7; D may be TRBD1 or TRBD2 (5 bases each). This CDR3 has 15 residues. The V end lost 3 bases, the J end lost 8 bases, and 21 bases lay between the germline ends. CDR1 is SGHRS and CDR2 is YFSETQ in the germline V gene. The chain's CDR3 is CASSSGTSTRTKQYF. The DNA for the CDR3 is TGCGCCAGCAGCTCAGGGACGTCGACACGTACGAAGCAGTACTTC.

This clone was seen only a few times. This sequence joins TRBV28 and TRBJ2-7, with a weak D call TRBD2 (8 bases). This CDR3 has 13 amino acids. Per germline, CDR1 MDHEN and CDR2 SYDVKM. Trimming removed 7 bases from V and 4 bases from J, with 14 bases in between. The CDR3 sequence is CASMGQRGYEQYF. The CDR3, as DNA: TGTGCCAGCATGGGACAGCGGGGGTACGAGCAGTACTTC.

CDR3: CASRRQGRSYEQYF. The CDR3 DNA reads as TGTGCCAGCAGACGACAGGGGAGATCCTACGAGCAGTACTTC. V is TRBV6-5 and J is TRBJ2-7; TRBD1 aligns across 8 bases. J was trimmed by 1 base and V by 6 bases; bases with no gene match: 5. Germline V gene sequence: CDR1 MNHEY, CDR2 SVGAGI. This CDR3 comprises 14 residues.

V is TRBV2 and J is TRBJ2-6; maybe TRBD2 (5 bases). The CDR3 covers 16 residues. V dropped 6 bases and J dropped 4 bases, with 16 bases sitting between them. Looked up from germline, CDR1 is SNHLY and CDR2 is FYNNEI. The chain's CDR3 is CASRPATGSGANVLTF. CDR3 sequence (DNA): TGTGCCAGCAGGCCCGCGACGGGGTCGGGGGCCAACGTCCTGACTTTC.